These T cell receptor beta chains were read from a single sample in a study of blood T cell repertoires in COVID-19. Sequencing was performed with immunoSEQ multiplex PCR; in TCRdb, only in-frame clones are kept and a portion is missing. The profile covers fewer than 300,000 clones, with 80% to 95% appearing a single time and around 2.2% taken by the ten largest. Input material: peripheral blood. All receptors derive from a woman aged 25 to 39 with COVID-19, enrolled during active disease. Both conserved end residues are part of each CDR3.

v_gene	CDR3aa
TRBV19	CASSILHVMGQQETQYF
TRBV11-3	CASSLHGASYYEQYF
TRBV30	CAFSGQTMNTEAFF
TRBV30	CAWSGTSGKQFF
TRBV10-2	CASSQGQSMNYGYTF
TRBV5-4	CASSSTREGGEKLFF
TRBV5-1	CASSLGLAVGELFF
TRBV27	CASSSRLGANGETQYF
TRBV5-1	CASSLAHTGTGGYEQYF
TRBV9	CASSVGGQGRIGYTF
TRBV5-4	CASSLEVSGRGDEQFF
TRBV28	CASGERNTIYF
TRBV3-1/TRBV3-2	CASSQDPLAGGSIQYF
TRBV11-2	CASSLGVGQGNGYTF
TRBV6-5	CASRTHNEQFF
TRBV7-3	CASSLLGGGVNEQFF
TRBV2	CASRPEQLANYGYTF
TRBV7-9	CASSLLAARQNTEAFF
TRBV5-5	CASSSTGPEAFF
TRBV2	CASKGLAPNQPQHF
TRBV5-1	CASSLFSSYNEQFF
TRBV29-1	CSVLSSKQYF
TRBV3-1/TRBV3-2	CASSQGLQAAGPEETQYF
TRBV19	CASSEGLAGFSTDTQYF
TRBV2	CASSDSQDFSGNTIYF
TRBV5-1	CASSSDRGTYGYTF
TRBV2	CASSGIGVRAEYGYTF
TRBV19	CASTPGGKSSGANVLTF
TRBV14	CASSQFSSGVYGYTF
TRBV30	CAWTRQTNEKLFF
TRBV3-1/TRBV3-2	CASRKRTGTEAFF
TRBV5-6	CASSLERGYGYTF
TRBV30	CAWSRGGGYTF
TRBV5-6	CASSFIAADTQYF
TRBV5-1	CASSLDSQYNEQFF